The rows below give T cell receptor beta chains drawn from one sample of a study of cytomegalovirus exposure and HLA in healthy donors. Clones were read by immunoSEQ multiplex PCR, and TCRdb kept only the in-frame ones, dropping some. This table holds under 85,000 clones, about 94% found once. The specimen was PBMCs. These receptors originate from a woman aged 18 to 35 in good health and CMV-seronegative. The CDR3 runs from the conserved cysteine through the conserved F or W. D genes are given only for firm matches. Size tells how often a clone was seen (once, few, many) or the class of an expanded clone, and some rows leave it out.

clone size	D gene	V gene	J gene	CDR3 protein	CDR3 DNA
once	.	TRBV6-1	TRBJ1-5	CASSGSQGLYSNQPQHF	TGTGCCAGCAGTGGCTCTCAGGGTCTTTATAGCAATCAGCCCCAGCATTTT
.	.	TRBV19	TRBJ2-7	CASSIIGGEQYF	TGTGCCAGTAGTATCATCGGGGGCGAGCAGTACTTC
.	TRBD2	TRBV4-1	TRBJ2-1	CASSQGPGTSFSRQFF	TGCGCCAGCAGCCAGGGTCCCGGGACTAGCTTTTCTCGGCAGTTCTTC
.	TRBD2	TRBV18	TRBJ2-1	CASSLKRGEMNNEQFF	TGTGCCAGCTCACTCAAGCGGGGGGAGATGAACAATGAGCAGTTCTTC
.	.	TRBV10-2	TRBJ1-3	CASSRGNSGNTIYF	TGCGCCAGCAGTAGAGGGAACTCTGGAAACACCATATATTTT
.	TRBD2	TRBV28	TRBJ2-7	CASSLRGISYEQYF	TGTGCCAGCAGTTTGCGGGGGATCTCCTACGAGCAGTACTTC
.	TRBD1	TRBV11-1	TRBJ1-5	CASSQRTGWISNQPQHF	TGTGCCAGCAGCCAAAGGACAGGCTGGATAAGCAATCAGCCCCAGCATTTT
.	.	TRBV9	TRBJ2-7	CASSVGLRTYEQYF	TGTGCCAGCAGCGTAGGACTGCGCACTTACGAGCAGTACTTC
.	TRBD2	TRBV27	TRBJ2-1	CASSLLSGTGNNEQFF	TGTGCCAGCAGTCTCTTGAGCGGGACTGGGAACAATGAGCAGTTCTTC
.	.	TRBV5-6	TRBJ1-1	CASSLLQGTMNTEAFF	TGTGCCAGCAGCTTGCTGCAGGGGACCATGAACACTGAAGCTTTCTTT
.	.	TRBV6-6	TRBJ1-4	CASSHYPLAGEKLFF	TGTGCCAGCAGCCATTACCCCTTAGCCGGTGAAAAACTGTTTTTT
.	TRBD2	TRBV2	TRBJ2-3	CASILAGETDTQYF	TGTGCCAGCATACTAGCGGGGGAAACAGATACGCAGTATTTT
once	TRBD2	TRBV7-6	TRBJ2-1	CASSLTSGGYYNEQFF	TGTGCCAGCAGCTTAACTAGCGGGGGTTACTACAATGAGCAGTTCTTC
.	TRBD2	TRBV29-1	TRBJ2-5	CSGGLAGGGQETQYF	TGCAGCGGGGGGCTAGCGGGAGGGGGCCAAGAGACCCAGTACTTC
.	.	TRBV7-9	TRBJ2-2	CASRGGQQNTGELFF	TGTGCCAGCAGGGGTGGACAACAAAACACCGGGGAGCTGTTTTTT
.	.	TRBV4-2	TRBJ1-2	CASSQDLGVGYTF	TGTGCCAGCAGCCAAGATCTGGGAGTTGGCTACACCTTC
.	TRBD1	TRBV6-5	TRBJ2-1	CASSLTGTDNEQFF	TGTGCCAGCAGTTTGACAGGGACCGACAATGAGCAGTTCTTC
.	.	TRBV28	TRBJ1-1	CASTLGGSWTFF	TGTGCCAGCACCCTTGGAGGGAGTTGGACTTTCTTT
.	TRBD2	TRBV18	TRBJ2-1	CASSPPSGKTYNEQFF	TGTGCCAGCTCACCGCCTAGCGGGAAAACCTACAATGAGCAGTTCTTC